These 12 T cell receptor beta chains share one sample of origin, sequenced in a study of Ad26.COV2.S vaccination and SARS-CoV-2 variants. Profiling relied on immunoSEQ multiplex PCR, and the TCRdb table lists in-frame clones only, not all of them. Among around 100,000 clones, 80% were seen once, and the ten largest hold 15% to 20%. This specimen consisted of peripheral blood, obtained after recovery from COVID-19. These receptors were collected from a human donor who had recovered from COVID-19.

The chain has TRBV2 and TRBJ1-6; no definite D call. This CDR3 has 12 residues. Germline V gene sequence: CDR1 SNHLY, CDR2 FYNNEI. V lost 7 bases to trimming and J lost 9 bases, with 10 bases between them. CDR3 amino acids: CASNEEGSPLHF. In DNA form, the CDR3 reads TGTGCCAGCAACGAAGAGGGTTCACCCCTCCACTTT.

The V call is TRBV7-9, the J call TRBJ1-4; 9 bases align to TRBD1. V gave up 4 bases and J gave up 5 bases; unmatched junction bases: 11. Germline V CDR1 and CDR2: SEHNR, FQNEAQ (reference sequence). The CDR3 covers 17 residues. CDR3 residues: CASSSLRTGAHNEKLFF. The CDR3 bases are TGTGCCAGCAGCTCGTTAAGGACAGGGGCCCACAATGAAAAACTGTTTTTT.

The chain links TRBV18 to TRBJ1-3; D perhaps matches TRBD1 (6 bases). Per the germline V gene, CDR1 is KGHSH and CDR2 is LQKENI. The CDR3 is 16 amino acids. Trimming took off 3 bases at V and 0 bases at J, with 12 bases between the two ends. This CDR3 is CASSPTGRFSGNTIYF. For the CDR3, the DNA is TGTGCCAGCTCACCGACAGGCAGATTCTCTGGAAACACCATATATTTT.

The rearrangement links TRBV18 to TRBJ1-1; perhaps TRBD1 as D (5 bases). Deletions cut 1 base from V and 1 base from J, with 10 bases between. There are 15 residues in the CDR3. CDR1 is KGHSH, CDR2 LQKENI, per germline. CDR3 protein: CASSPRPGPNTEAFF. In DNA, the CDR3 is TGTGCCAGCTCACCACGTCCAGGGCCGAACACTGAAGCTTTCTTT.

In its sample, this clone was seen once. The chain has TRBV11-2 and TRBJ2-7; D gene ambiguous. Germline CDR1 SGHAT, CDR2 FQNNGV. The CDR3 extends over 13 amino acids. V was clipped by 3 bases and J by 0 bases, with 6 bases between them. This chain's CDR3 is CASSFRASYEQYF. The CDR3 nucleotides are TGTGCCAGCAGCTTTCGAGCCTCCTACGAGCAGTACTTC.

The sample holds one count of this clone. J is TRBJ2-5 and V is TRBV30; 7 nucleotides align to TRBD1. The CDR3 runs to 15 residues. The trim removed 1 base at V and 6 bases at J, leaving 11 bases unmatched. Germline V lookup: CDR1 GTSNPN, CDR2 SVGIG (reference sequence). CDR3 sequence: CAWSAKTTGAQTQYF. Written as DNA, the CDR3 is TGTGCCTGGAGTGCCAAGACTACAGGGGCCCAGACCCAGTACTTC.

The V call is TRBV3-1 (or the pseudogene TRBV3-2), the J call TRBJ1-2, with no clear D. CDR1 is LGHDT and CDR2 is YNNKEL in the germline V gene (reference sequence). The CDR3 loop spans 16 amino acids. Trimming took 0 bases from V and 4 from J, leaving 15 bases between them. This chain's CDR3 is CASSQDFTRGTYGYTF. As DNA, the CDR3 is TGTGCCAGCAGCCAAGATTTCACTCGGGGAACCTATGGCTACACCTTC.

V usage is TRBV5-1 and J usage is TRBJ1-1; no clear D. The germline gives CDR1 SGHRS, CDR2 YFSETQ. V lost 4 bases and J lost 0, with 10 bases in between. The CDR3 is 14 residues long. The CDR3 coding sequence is TGCGCCAGCAGCCCCGACACCCTGAACACTGAAGCTTTCTTT. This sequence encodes CASSPDTLNTEAFF.

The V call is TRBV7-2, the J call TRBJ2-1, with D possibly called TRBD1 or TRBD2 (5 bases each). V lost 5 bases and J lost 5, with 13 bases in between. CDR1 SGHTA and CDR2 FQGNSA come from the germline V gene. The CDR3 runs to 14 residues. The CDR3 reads CASSTATGHNEQFF. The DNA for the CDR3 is TGTGCCAGCAGCACCGCGACGGGGCACAATGAGCAGTTCTTC.

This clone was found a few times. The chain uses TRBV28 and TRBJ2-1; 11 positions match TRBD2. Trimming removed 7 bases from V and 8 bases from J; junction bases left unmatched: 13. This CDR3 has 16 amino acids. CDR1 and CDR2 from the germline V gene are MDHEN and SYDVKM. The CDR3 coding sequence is TGTGCCAGCACCGAGCAAGCCCTAGCGGGGGGAGATGAGCAGTTCTTC. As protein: CASTEQALAGGDEQFF.

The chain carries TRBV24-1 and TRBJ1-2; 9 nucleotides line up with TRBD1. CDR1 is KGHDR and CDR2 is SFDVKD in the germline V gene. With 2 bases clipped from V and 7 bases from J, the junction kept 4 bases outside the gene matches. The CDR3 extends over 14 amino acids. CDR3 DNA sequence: TGTGCCACCAGTGATTCGGGGACAGGGAGTGGCTACACCTTC. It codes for CATSDSGTGSGYTF.

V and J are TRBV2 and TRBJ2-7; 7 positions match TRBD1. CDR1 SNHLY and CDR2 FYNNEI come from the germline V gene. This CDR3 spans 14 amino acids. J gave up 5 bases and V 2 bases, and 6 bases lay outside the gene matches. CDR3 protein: CASSETGDDDEQYF. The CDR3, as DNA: TGTGCCAGCAGTGAAACAGGGGACGATGACGAGCAGTACTTC.